The rows below give T cell receptor beta chains drawn from one sample of a study of shared clonotypes between healthy human individuals. The protocol was immunoSEQ multiplex PCR, while the TCRdb copy is restricted to in-frame clones and leaves out a portion. The profile covers about 1 million clones, with more than 60% appearing a single time and approximately 1.5% taken by the ten largest. The sequencing input was memory CD4+ T cells sorted from blood. The receptors here all came from a man aged 18 to 35 in good health. Each CDR3 is given with its conserved first and last residue. A D gene is named only where the DNA matches it firmly. Only some rows state a clone size, as once, few, many or a class for expanded clones.

CDR3 protein	CDR3 DNA	clone size	V gene	D gene	J gene
CASSSEAFYEQYF	TGTGCCAGCAGCTCAGAAGCGTTCTACGAGCAGTACTTC	.	TRBV7-2	.	TRBJ2-7
CASSGGGPGETQYF	TGCGCCAGCAGCGGCGGGGGACCCGGGGAGACCCAGTACTTC	.	TRBV5-1	TRBD2	TRBJ2-5
CARLGGVCGTDTQYF	TGTGCCAGACTCGGGGGAGTTTGTGGCACAGATACGCAGTATTTT	.	TRBV6-4	.	TRBJ2-3
CASSLAGPLGETQYF	TGTGCCAGCAGCTTAGCGGGGCCCCTCGGAGAGACCCAGTACTTC	many	TRBV7-9	.	TRBJ2-5
CASSSYYPGDEQFF	TGTGCCAGCAGTTCCTACTACCCTGGTGATGAGCAGTTCTTC	.	TRBV27	.	TRBJ2-1
CSASGETEAFF	TGCAGTGCTAGTGGGGAGACTGAAGCTTTCTTT	.	TRBV20-1	.	TRBJ1-1
CASSPRRGGNTIYF	TGTGCCAGCAGCCCCCGGAGAGGAGGAAACACCATATATTTT	few	TRBV7-2	.	TRBJ1-3
CASSQGLKGSYEQYF	TGCGCCAGCAGTCAGGGGCTGAAGGGGTCCTACGAGCAGTACTTC	.	TRBV5-1	.	TRBJ2-7
CASSQGGGFYEQYF	TGTGCCAGCAGTCAGGGTGGGGGTTTCTACGAGCAGTACTTC	.	TRBV28	.	TRBJ2-7
CAWTRDGASYEQYF	TGTGCCTGGACCCGGGACGGGGCCTCCTACGAGCAGTACTTC	.	TRBV30	.	TRBJ2-7
CASSPGEHPNYGYTF	TGTGCCAGTAGTCCGGGGGAACACCCTAACTATGGCTACACCTTC	.	TRBV19	.	TRBJ1-2
CASSLEVSYAGTAYEQYF	TGTGCCAGCAGCTTAGAAGTAAGCTATGCGGGGACAGCCTACGAGCAGTACTTC	.	TRBV7-8	.	TRBJ2-7
CASSPEAGDTSPLHF	TGTGCCAGCAGCCCCGAGGCAGGGGATACTTCACCCCTCCACTTT	few	TRBV5-4	.	TRBJ1-6
CASSLMAGGTKNIQYF	TGTGCCAGCAGCTTGATGGCGGGAGGAACCAAAAACATTCAGTACTTC	.	TRBV7-8	TRBD2	TRBJ2-4
CASSLAWSETQYF	TGTGCCAGCAGCTTAGCATGGTCGGAGACCCAGTACTTC	.	TRBV7-2	.	TRBJ2-5
CAWSGRLGTEAFF	TGTGCCTGGAGTGGGCGCTTAGGGACTGAAGCTTTCTTT	.	TRBV30	.	TRBJ1-1
CASSYSGAFTDTQYF	TGTGCCAGCTCATATAGCGGTGCGTTCACAGATACGCAGTATTTT	.	TRBV18	.	TRBJ2-3
CAIGGTSGRAENEQFF	TGTGCCATCGGGGGTACTAGCGGGAGGGCCGAAAATGAGCAGTTCTTC	.	TRBV10-3	TRBD2	TRBJ2-1
CASSLPTSGATQYF	TGTGCTAGCAGCTTGCCAACTAGCGGGGCTACGCAGTATTTT	.	TRBV7-7	TRBD2	TRBJ2-3
CSVEDRGVGYTF	TGCAGCGTTGAAGACAGGGGCGTTGGCTACACCTTC	.	TRBV29-1	.	TRBJ1-2
CASNGRGTEAFF	TGTGCCAGCAACGGGAGGGGCACTGAAGCTTTCTTT	.	TRBV6-6	.	TRBJ1-1
CASLLAGGNNEQFF	TGTGCCAGCCTTTTAGCGGGGGGGAACAATGAGCAGTTCTTC	.	TRBV19	TRBD2	TRBJ2-1
CASSLGLAGTDTQYF	TGTGCCAGCAGCCTCGGACTAGCGGGAACAGATACGCAGTATTTT	.	TRBV7-2	TRBD2	TRBJ2-3
CASSVDSGLSEQYF	TGTGCCAGCAGCGTTGATAGCGGGTTGAGCGAGCAGTACTTC	.	TRBV9	TRBD2	TRBJ2-7
CSVEDQGYGYTF	TGCAGCGTTGAAGATCAGGGCTATGGCTACACCTTC	.	TRBV29-1	.	TRBJ1-2
CASSLGGGATQYF	TGTGCCAGCAGCTTAGGCGGGGGGGCCACCCAGTACTTC	once	TRBV7-2	TRBD2	TRBJ2-5
CAWSVPGTGANVLTF	TGTGCCTGGAGTGTACCCGGTACAGGGGCCAACGTCCTGACTTTC	once	TRBV30	.	TRBJ2-6
CAISGRGSTDTQYF	TGTGCCATCAGTGGTAGAGGAAGCACAGATACGCAGTATTTT	.	TRBV10-3	.	TRBJ2-3
CASSGTSGVYEQYF	TGTGCCAGCAGTGGGACTAGCGGGGTCTACGAGCAGTACTTC	many	TRBV6-5	TRBD2	TRBJ2-7
CASSDGLARSGDTQYF	TGCGCCAGCAGTGATGGACTAGCTAGGTCTGGAGATACGCAGTATTTT	.	TRBV10-1	TRBD2	TRBJ2-3
CASSLAGRAAYEQYF	TGTGCCAGCAGCTTGGCAGGACGGGCCGCCTACGAGCAGTACTTC	.	TRBV5-6	.	TRBJ2-7
CASSPVGGRFLHF	TGTGCCAGCAGTCCCGTGGGAGGCCGGTTCCTCCACTTT	.	TRBV7-8	.	TRBJ1-6
CASSLITGQETQYF	TGTGCTAGCAGCTTAATCACGGGGCAAGAGACCCAGTACTTC	.	TRBV7-7	.	TRBJ2-5
CASSSETGDYEQYF	TGCGCCAGCAGCTCCGAGACAGGGGACTACGAGCAGTACTTC	.	TRBV5-1	TRBD1	TRBJ2-7
CASTDRGTGSHNSPLHF	TGTGCCAGCACTGATCGAGGGACCGGGTCCCATAATTCACCCCTCCACTTT	.	TRBV5-6	.	TRBJ1-6
CASSAGDTNYGYTF	TGTGCCAGCAGTGCGGGAGACACTAACTATGGCTACACCTTC	once	TRBV6-1	.	TRBJ1-2